This paragraph reports one T cell receptor (beta chain). Its target is not known. Germline CDR1 SGHTA, CDR2 FQGNSA. This CDR3 spans 14 amino acids. V was cut by 5 bases and J by 4 bases, with 14 bases left in between. This entry comes from a study of cytotoxic CD8 clonotypes in ibrutinib-treated CLL. Study details: Responses comprised 24 partial and 2 complete; at median approximately 68 months, 14 remained remitted and roughly 12 progressed.

Sequencing used immunoSEQ multiplex PCR; TCRdb keeps in-frame clones, though not all of them. The top ten clones hold roughly 5% of a sample with about 86,000 clones, 86% of them seen once. General study points: Before falling back toward baseline at progression, clonality had risen at the time of ibrutinib response. Public clonotypes proved infrequent, and on treatment they shrank or remained steady.

This specimen was PBMCs, taken before ibrutinib treatment. The chain couples TRBV7-2 to TRBJ1-2, with a tentative D call TRBD1 (6 bases). This TCR was recovered from a human donor with chronic lymphocytic leukemia. CDR3 region: CASSHKTGTYGYTF. Here the CDR3 DNA reads TGTGCCAGCAGCCACAAGACAGGAACCTATGGCTACACCTTC.